The 27 T cell receptor beta chains presented below share a single source sample, sequenced in a study of T cells in pancreatic ductal adenocarcinoma. Assay used: immunoSEQ multiplex PCR; TCRdb lists only in-frame clones, some missing. The table has about 31,000 clones, more than 90% seen once; the top ten hold less than 2.5%. Surgery without prior neoadjuvant therapy was the treatment of the selected pancreatic ductal adenocarcinoma patients. Sequenced sample: PBMCs. These receptors were collected from a human donor with pancreatic ductal adenocarcinoma.

This clone has just a few counts. The chain couples TRBV10-3 to TRBJ1-2; D possibly corresponds to TRBD1 (6 bases). Trimming removed 3 bases from V and 0 bases from J, with 8 bases in between. CDR1 ENHRY and CDR2 SYGVKD come from the germline V gene. The CDR3 contains 14 residues. The CDR3 DNA is TGTGCCATCAGTGAAGGGGGAGCTAACTATGGCTACACCTTC. Protein: CAISEGGANYGYTF.

The chain has TRBV12-5 and TRBJ2-5; TRBD1 matches at 8 bases. The CDR3 spans 15 residues. In germline, CDR1 is LGHNT, CDR2 FRNRAP. Germline trimming cut 6 bases from V and 5 bases from J; bases unmatched to any gene: 11. CDR3 in amino acids: CASGRPDRVLETQYF. CDR3 coding DNA: TGTGCTAGTGGGCGGCCGGACAGGGTGTTGGAGACCCAGTACTTC.

In this sample, this clone turned up once. The chain combines TRBV7-2 with TRBJ2-1; D unclear. With 3 bases removed from V and 7 bases from J, the gap between germline ends came to 10 bases. CDR1 is SGHTA and CDR2 is FQGNSA in the germline V gene. This CDR3 comprises 13 residues. The CDR3, as DNA: TGTGCCAGCAGCTTCGGACGGCGGAATGAGCAGTTCTTC. This encodes CASSFGRRNEQFF.

This chain links TRBV7-3 with TRBJ1-5; 7 positions match TRBD1. This CDR3 has 19 amino acids. The V gene end was trimmed by 5 bases and the J gene end by 7 bases; junction bases not matched to a gene: 23. Germline CDR1 reads SGHTA; CDR2 reads FQGTGA. In DNA, the CDR3 is TGTGCCAGCAGCCCCCATCCTCAGGGGGGGCGCATCGGGCCACAGCCCCAGCATTTT. This gives the protein CASSPHPQGGRIGPQPQHF. Filled out from reference TRBV7-3 and TRBJ1-5, the complete variable domain reads GAGVSQTPSNKVTEKGKYVELRCDPISGHTALYWYRQSLGQGPEFLIYFQGTGAADDSGLPNDRFFAVRPEGSVSTLKIQRTERGDSAVYLCASSPHPQGGRIGPQPQHFGDGTRLSIL.

The chain carries TRBV18 and TRBJ1-4; 7 nucleotides align to TRBD1. With V trimmed by 2 bases and J by 13 bases, 4 bases remained unmatched. The CDR3 loop spans 12 amino acids. CDR1 KGHSH and CDR2 LQKENI come from the germline V gene. This CDR3 is CASSPIRGGLFF. In DNA, the CDR3 is TGTGCCAGCTCACCAATCAGGGGGGGACTGTTTTTT.

V and J are TRBV5-1 and TRBJ2-3, with 7 nucleotides matching TRBD2. V was clipped by 0 bases and J by 6 bases; unmatched bases: 10. CDR3 length equals 16 residues. The germline V gene has CDR1 SGHRS and CDR2 YFSETQ. The CDR3 region is CASSLGAGPRSDTQYF. The CDR3 DNA is TGCGCCAGCAGCTTGGGAGCGGGACCGAGGTCGGATACGCAGTATTTT. Based on the CDR3 plus reference TRBV5-1 and TRBJ2-3, the full variable domain is KAGVTQTPRYLIKTRGQQVTLSCSPISGHRSVSWYQQTPGQGLQFLFEYFSETQRNKGNFPGRFSGRQFSNSRSEMNVSTLELGDSALYLCASSLGAGPRSDTQYFGPGTRLTVL.

This clone was detected once. The CDR3 region is CASSSDRDWNNEQFF. For the CDR3, the DNA is TGTGCCAGCAGCTCTGACCGGGACTGGAACAATGAGCAGTTCTTC. The chain joins TRBV7-6 to TRBJ2-1; tentative D call: TRBD2 (6 bases). The V end lost 4 bases, the J end lost 5 bases, and 15 bases lay between the germline ends. This CDR3 has 15 amino acids. Per germline, CDR1 SGHVS and CDR2 FNYEAQ.

CDR3 loop: CASSLASRGGYGYTF. The DNA of the CDR3 is TGTGCCAGCAGCTTAGCGTCCCGGGGGGGCTATGGCTACACCTTC. The chain links TRBV7-9 to TRBJ1-2; a weak D match, TRBD1 (5 bases). This CDR3 spans 15 amino acids. V lost 0 bases and J 4 bases, leaving 12 bases between the germline ends. Per germline, CDR1 SEHNR and CDR2 FQNEAQ (reference sequence).

This rearrangement joins TRBV2 to TRBJ2-7, with a tentative D call TRBD1 (5 bases). Deletions cut 6 bases from V and 3 bases from J, with 12 bases between. The germline CDR1 and CDR2 sequences are SNHLY and FYNNEI. This CDR3 has 13 amino acids. The CDR3 loop reads CASSVDRDYEQYF. The CDR3, as DNA: TGTGCCAGCAGCGTAGACAGAGACTACGAGCAGTACTTC. Looking up the rest from reference TRBV2 and TRBJ2-7 gives the full variable domain: EPEVTQTPSHQVTQMGQEVILRCVPISNHLYFYWYRQILGQKVEFLVSFYNNEISEKSEIFDDQFSVERPDGSNFTLKIRSTKLEDSAMYFCASSVDRDYEQYFGPGTRLTVT.

This chain connects TRBV5-6 to TRBJ1-1, with D possibly matching TRBD1 (6 bases). Between the trimmed V and J ends, which lost 6 bases and 0 bases, there was a span of 15 bases. Germline loops: CDR1 SGHDT, CDR2 YYEEEE. The CDR3 is made up of 15 amino acids. CDR3 in amino acids: CASTFTDRLNTEAFF. Written as DNA, the CDR3 is TGTGCCAGCACCTTTACCGACAGGCTGAACACTGAAGCTTTCTTT.

This chain joins TRBV6-1 and TRBJ2-7; 9 bases agree with TRBD2. Germline V CDR1 and CDR2: MNHNS, SASEGT. This CDR3 is built from 15 residues. Losses at the gene ends were 6 bases for V and 3 bases for J; bases not matched to a gene: 9. The CDR3 bases are TGTGCCAGCAGGGTGACTAGCGGATCCTTCTACGAGCAGTACTTC. It codes for CASRVTSGSFYEQYF.

The V call is TRBV5-4, the J call TRBJ2-5; 11 bases are shared with TRBD2. The CDR3 sequence is 18 residues long. The V and J ends lost 0 bases and 5 bases, in that order; junction bases with no gene match: 12. The germline V gene has CDR1 SGHNT and CDR2 YYREEE (reference sequence). The CDR3 is CASSLVASGRPGGETQYF. CDR3 DNA sequence: TGTGCCAGCAGCTTGGTAGCTAGCGGGAGGCCGGGAGGGGAGACCCAGTACTTC.

The rearrangement joins TRBV30 to TRBJ1-1, with 8 bases identical to TRBD1. After removal of 3 bases from V and 10 bases from J, the junction contained 4 bases not matched to a gene. The germline CDR1 and CDR2 sequences are GTSNPN and SVGIG (reference sequence). This CDR3 is built from 11 residues. CDR3 loop: CAWSQQGGAFF. The CDR3 DNA reads as TGTGCCTGGAGCCAACAGGGGGGAGCTTTCTTT. The whole variable domain, filled in from reference TRBV30 and TRBJ1-1, reads SQTIHQWPATLVQPVGSPLSLECTVEGTSNPNLYWYRQAAGRGLQLLFYSVGIGQISSEVPQNLSASRPQDRQFILSSKKLLLSDSGFYLCAWSQQGGAFFGQGTRLTVV.

The chain employs TRBV4-1 and TRBJ2-1; D is perhaps TRBD2 (6 bases). CDR1 and CDR2 (germline): MGHRA, YSYEKL. The CDR3 runs to 15 residues. V lost 4 bases and J lost 2, with 12 bases in between. This CDR3 is CASSPSSVPYNEQFF. The CDR3, as DNA: TGCGCCAGCAGCCCTTCTAGCGTACCCTACAATGAGCAGTTCTTC.

The V gene is TRBV11-2, the J gene TRBJ2-7, with a possible D match to TRBD2 (6 bases). CDR1 is SGHAT, CDR2 FQNNGV, per germline. This CDR3 has 18 amino acids. Deletions cut 1 base from V and 0 bases from J, with 19 bases between. In DNA, the CDR3 is TGTGCCAGCAGCTTAGGTGCGCGGGGAGCGTCCTACTCCTACGAGCAGTACTTC. This translates into CASSLGARGASYSYEQYF.

This clone was seen more than once but under ten times. V and J are TRBV18 and TRBJ1-2; D unclear. V was trimmed by 8 bases and J by 2 bases, leaving 12 bases between them. Germline V lookup: CDR1 KGHSH, CDR2 LQKENI. CDR3 length: 13 residues. This CDR3 reads CASTPGQNYGYTF. CDR3 sequence (DNA): TGTGCCAGCACCCCCGGGCAGAACTATGGCTACACCTTC. The variable domain in full, with the rest retrieved from reference TRBV18 and TRBJ1-2, is NAGVMQNPRHLVRRRGQEARLRCSPMKGHSHVYWYRQLPEEGLKFMVYLQKENIIDESGMPKERFSAEFPKEGPSILRIQQVVRGDSAAYFCASTPGQNYGYTFGSGTRLTVV.

The V gene is TRBV4-1, the J gene TRBJ2-1; 9 positions agree with TRBD1. CDR1 MGHRA and CDR2 YSYEKL come from the germline V gene. V gave up 0 bases and J gave up 6 bases; unmatched junction bases: 6. The CDR3 totals 16 residues. DNA of the CDR3: TGCGCCAGCAGCCAAGATGGAACAGGGGGCTCCAATGAGCAGTTCTTC. As protein: CASSQDGTGGSNEQFF.

The CDR3 protein is CASSLDRTRGDYGYTF. The DNA of the CDR3 is TGTGCCAGCAGCTTAGACAGGACCCGTGGGGACTATGGCTACACCTTC. The V gene is TRBV7-2, the J gene TRBJ1-2; a possible D gene is TRBD1 (5 bases). Germline V gene data show CDR1 as SGHTA and CDR2 as FQGNSA. The CDR3 sequence is 16 residues long. V lost 1 base and J 3 bases, leaving 15 bases between the germline ends.

V and J are TRBV7-2 and TRBJ2-3; TRBD2 matches at 9 bases. The junction had 12 bases not matched to a gene; V was cut back by 7 bases and J by 4 bases. This CDR3 is 16 amino acids long. CDR1 is SGHTA, CDR2 FQGNSA, per germline. In DNA, the CDR3 is TGTGCCAGCACCGTTAGGCTTAGCGGGAGATCAGATACGCAGTATTTT. Protein sequence: CASTVRLSGRSDTQYF. Variable domain in full (rest from reference TRBV7-2 and TRBJ2-3): GAGVSQSPSNKVTEKGKDVELRCDPISGHTALYWYRQSLGQGLEFLIYFQGNSAPDKSGLPSDRFSAERTGGSVSTLTIQRTQQEDSAVYLCASTVRLSGRSDTQYFGPGTRLTVL.

This clone was seen a handful of times. V is TRBV15 and J is TRBJ2-7, with D tentatively TRBD2 (6 bases). The CDR3 runs 12 residues. The germline CDR1 and CDR2 sequences are LNHNV and YYDKDF (reference sequence). V dropped 5 bases and J dropped 5 bases, with 10 bases sitting between them. This chain's CDR3 is CATSQSGDEQYF. In DNA, the CDR3 is TGTGCCACCAGCCAGTCGGGGGACGAGCAGTACTTC.

The gene calls are TRBV7-6 and TRBJ2-1; no definite D call. The V end was cut by 0 bases, the J end by 6 bases, with 12 bases between. Germline CDR1 SGHVS, CDR2 FNYEAQ. The CDR3 is 15 amino acids. CDR3 residues: CASSLAPGWGNEQFF. The CDR3, as DNA: TGTGCCAGCAGCTTAGCCCCCGGCTGGGGCAATGAGCAGTTCTTC. Full variable domain (rest looked up from reference TRBV7-6 and TRBJ2-1): GAGVSQSPRYKVTKRGQDVALRCDPISGHVSLYWYRQALGQGPEFLTYFNYEAQQDKSGLPNDRFSAERPEGSISTLTIQRTEQRDSAMYRCASSLAPGWGNEQFFGPGTRLTVL.

The chain recombines TRBV18 with TRBJ2-5; 7 positions agree with TRBD1. Germline values: CDR1 KGHSH, CDR2 LQKENI. The CDR3 runs to 14 residues. The V and J ends lost 6 bases and 2 bases, in that order; junction bases with no gene match: 6. The CDR3 DNA sequence: TGTGCCAGCTCCCTGGGACAGTCTCAAGAGACCCAGTACTTC. Translating gives CASSLGQSQETQYF.

The chain links TRBV11-2 to TRBJ1-3, with D maybe TRBD1 (5 bases). Trimming removed 5 bases at V and 0 bases at J, with 14 bases between. Germline V lookup: CDR1 SGHAT, CDR2 FQNNGV. The CDR3 contains 16 residues. Here the CDR3 reads CASSHTSGGSGNTIYF. CDR3 sequence (DNA): TGTGCCAGCAGCCACACTAGTGGGGGCTCTGGAAACACCATATATTTT.

This clone has a single count. The chain employs TRBV7-8 and TRBJ1-1, with a tentative D call TRBD1 (5 bases). This CDR3 spans 15 amino acids. CDR1 and CDR2 from the germline V gene are SGHVS and FQNEAQ. Trimming took off 4 bases at V and 4 bases at J, with 16 bases between the two ends. Here the CDR3 DNA reads TGTGCCAGCAGCTCCGGGGGATGGCTCCCCACTGAAGCTTTCTTT. Its translation: CASSSGGWLPTEAFF.

The J gene is TRBJ2-2, the V gene TRBV2, with 9 positions matching TRBD1. Germline CDR1 reads SNHLY; CDR2 reads FYNNEI. V dropped 3 bases and J dropped 6; count of bases not matched to a gene: 5. CDR3 length equals 15 residues. CDR3 sequence: CASSDTGGDAGELFF. As DNA, the CDR3 is TGTGCCAGCAGTGACACAGGGGGCGATGCCGGGGAGCTGTTTTTT.

This chain links TRBV28 with TRBJ1-6; D unresolved. The CDR3 is 11 amino acids. V was trimmed by 1 base and J by 12 bases, leaving 4 bases between them. The V gene's germline CDR1 is MDHEN and CDR2 SYDVKM. CDR3: CASSLSRPLHF. CDR3 nucleotide sequence: TGTGCCAGCAGTTTATCAAGACCCCTCCACTTT.

The J gene is TRBJ2-1, the V gene TRBV5-1; 9 bases are a match to TRBD1. The CDR3 extends over 15 amino acids. Germline CDR1 SGHRS, CDR2 YFSETQ. The trim removed 4 bases at V and 8 bases at J, leaving 10 bases unmatched. For the CDR3, the DNA is TGCGCCAGCAGCCTCGGGACAGGGCCACTTCATGAGCAGTTCTTC. This codes for CASSLGTGPLHEQFF. Combining the CDR3 with reference TRBV5-1 and TRBJ2-1 gives the whole variable domain KAGVTQTPRYLIKTRGQQVTLSCSPISGHRSVSWYQQTPGQGLQFLFEYFSETQRNKGNFPGRFSGRQFSNSRSEMNVSTLELGDSALYLCASSLGTGPLHEQFFGPGTRLTVL.